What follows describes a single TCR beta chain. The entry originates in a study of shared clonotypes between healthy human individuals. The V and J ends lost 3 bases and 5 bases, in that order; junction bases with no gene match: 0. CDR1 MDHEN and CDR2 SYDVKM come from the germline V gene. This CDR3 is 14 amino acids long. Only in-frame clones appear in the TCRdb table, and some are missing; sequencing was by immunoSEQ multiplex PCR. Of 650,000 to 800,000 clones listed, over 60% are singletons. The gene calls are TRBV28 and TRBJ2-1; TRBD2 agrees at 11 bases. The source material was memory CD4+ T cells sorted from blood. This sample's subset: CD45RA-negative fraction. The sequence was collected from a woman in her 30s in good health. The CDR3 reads CASSLGLADNEQFF. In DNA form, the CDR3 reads TGTGCCAGCAGTTTGGGACTAGCGGACAATGAGCAGTTCTTC.